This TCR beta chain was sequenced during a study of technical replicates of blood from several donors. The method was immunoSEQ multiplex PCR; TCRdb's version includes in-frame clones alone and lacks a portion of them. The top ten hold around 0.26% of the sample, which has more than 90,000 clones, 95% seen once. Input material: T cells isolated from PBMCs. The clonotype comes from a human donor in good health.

The CDR3 loop reads CSASKQGQPQHF. Here the CDR3 DNA reads TGCAGCGCAAGCAAACAGGGCCAGCCCCAGCATTTT. The V and J genes are TRBV29-1 and TRBJ1-5; maybe TRBD1 (6 bases). Germline V gene data show CDR1 as SQVTM and CDR2 as ANQGSEA. The length of the CDR3 is 12 residues. The V and J ends lost 7 bases and 7 bases respectively, with 14 bases between them.